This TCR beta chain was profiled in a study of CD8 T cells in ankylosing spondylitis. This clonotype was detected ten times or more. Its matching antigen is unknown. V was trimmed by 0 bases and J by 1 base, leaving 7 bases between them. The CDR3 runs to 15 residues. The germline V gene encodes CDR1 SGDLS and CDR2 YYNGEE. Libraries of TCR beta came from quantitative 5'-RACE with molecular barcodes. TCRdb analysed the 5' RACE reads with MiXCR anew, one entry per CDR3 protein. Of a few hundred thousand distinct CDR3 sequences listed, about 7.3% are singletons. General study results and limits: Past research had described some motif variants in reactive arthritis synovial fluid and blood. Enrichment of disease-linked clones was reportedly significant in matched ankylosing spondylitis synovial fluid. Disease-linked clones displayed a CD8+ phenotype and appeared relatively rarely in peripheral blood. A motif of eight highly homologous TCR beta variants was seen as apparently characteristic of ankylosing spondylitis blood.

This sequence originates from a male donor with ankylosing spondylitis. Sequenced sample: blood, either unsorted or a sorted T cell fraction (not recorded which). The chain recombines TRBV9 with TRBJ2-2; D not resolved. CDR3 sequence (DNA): TGTGCCAGCAGCGTAGGGTGGGAGAACACCGGGGAGCTGTTTTTT. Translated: CASSVGWENTGELFF. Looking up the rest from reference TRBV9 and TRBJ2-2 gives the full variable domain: DSGVTQTPKHLITATGQRVTLRCSPRSGDLSVYWYQQSLDQGLQFLIQYYNGEERAKGNILERFSAQQFPDLHSELNLSSLELGDSALYFCASSVGWENTGELFFGEGSRLTVL.